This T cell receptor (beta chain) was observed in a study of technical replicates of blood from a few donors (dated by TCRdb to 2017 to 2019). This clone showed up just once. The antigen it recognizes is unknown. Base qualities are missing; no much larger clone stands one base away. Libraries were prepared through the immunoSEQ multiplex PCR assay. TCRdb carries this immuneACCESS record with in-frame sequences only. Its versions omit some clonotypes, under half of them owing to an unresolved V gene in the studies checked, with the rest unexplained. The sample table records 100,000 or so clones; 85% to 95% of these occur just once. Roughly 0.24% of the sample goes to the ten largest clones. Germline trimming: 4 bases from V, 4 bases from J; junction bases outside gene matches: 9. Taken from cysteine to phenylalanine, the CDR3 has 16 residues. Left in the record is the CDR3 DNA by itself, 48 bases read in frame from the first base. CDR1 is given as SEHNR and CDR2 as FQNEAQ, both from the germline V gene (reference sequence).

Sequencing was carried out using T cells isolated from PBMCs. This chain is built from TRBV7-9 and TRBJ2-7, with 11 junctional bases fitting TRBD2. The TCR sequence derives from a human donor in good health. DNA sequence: TGTGCCAGCAGCTCCTCCGGGACTAGCGGTCCTTACGAGCAGTACTTC. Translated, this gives CASSSSGTSGPYEQYF.